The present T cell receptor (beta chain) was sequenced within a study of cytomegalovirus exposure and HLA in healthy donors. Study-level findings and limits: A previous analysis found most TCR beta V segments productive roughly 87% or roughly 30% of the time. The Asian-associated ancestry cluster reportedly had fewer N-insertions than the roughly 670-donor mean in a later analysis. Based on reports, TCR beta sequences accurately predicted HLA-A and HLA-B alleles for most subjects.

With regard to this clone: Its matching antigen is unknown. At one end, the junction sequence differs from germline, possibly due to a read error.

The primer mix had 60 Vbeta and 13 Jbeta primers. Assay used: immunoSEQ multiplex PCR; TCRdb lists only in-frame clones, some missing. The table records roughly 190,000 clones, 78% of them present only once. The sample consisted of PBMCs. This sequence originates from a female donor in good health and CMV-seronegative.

CDR3 nucleotides: TGTGCCAGCAATGAACAAACTGGAAACACCATATATTTT. Translation gives CASNEQTGNTIYF. The rearrangement uses TRBV2 and TRBJ1-3; unclear D gene. CDR3 size: 13 residues. Germline V gene data show CDR1 as SNHLY and CDR2 as FYNNEI.